One and the same sample provided the 23 T cell receptor beta chains below, sequenced in a study of STAT5B mutations in CD4+ large granular lymphocyte leukemia. Data came from immunoSEQ multiplex PCR; TCRdb stores just in-frame clones and leaves some out. This sample has 30,000 to 40,000 clones, with about 82% found just once. Sequencing was performed on CD4+ T cells from blood buffy coats. The origin of the receptors is a human donor in good health.

CDR3 nucleotide sequence: TGCGCCAGCAGCCTGGGACAGGGGGCCAATCGGCCGTACTTC. Translation: CASSLGQGANRPYF. The chain recombines TRBV5-1 with TRBJ2-7, with TRBD1 matching 12 bases. V shed 4 bases, J shed 12 bases, and the junction held 11 bases outside the gene matches. The CDR3 has 14 residues. In germline, CDR1 is SGHRS, CDR2 YFSETQ.

The CDR3 region is CASSLLPGQGNQPQHF. CDR3 coding DNA: TGCGCCAGCAGCCTACTTCCGGGACAGGGCAATCAGCCCCAGCATTTT. This chain links TRBV4-1 with TRBJ1-5; 8 nucleotides align to TRBD1. The CDR3 length is 16 residues. J lost 2 bases, V lost 4 bases, and 7 bases had no gene match. The V gene's germline CDR1 is MGHRA and CDR2 YSYEKL.

Here the CDR3 reads CASSFGTGYSYEQYF. DNA of the CDR3: TGTGCCAGCAGCTTCGGGACTGGATACTCCTACGAGCAGTACTTC. J is TRBJ2-7 and V is TRBV5-5; D might be TRBD2 (6 bases). The CDR3 covers 15 residues. Trimming shortened V by 2 bases and J by 0 bases, and 12 bases separated the two germline ends. In germline, CDR1 is SGHKS, CDR2 YYEKEE (reference sequence).

The chain joins TRBV10-1 to TRBJ1-2; 9 bases agree with TRBD1. With V trimmed by 3 bases and J by 8 bases, 4 bases remained unmatched. CDR1 and CDR2 (germline): WNHNN, SYGVQD (reference sequence). The length of the CDR3 is 13 residues. DNA of the CDR3: TGCGCCAGCAGTGAAACAGGGGGCCGGGGCTACACCTTC. It specifies CASSETGGRGYTF.

This sequence joins TRBV4-3 and TRBJ1-1; a possible D gene is TRBD1 (6 bases). Between the trimmed V and J ends, which lost 4 bases and 5 bases, there was a span of 17 bases. The CDR3 length is 15 residues. The germline V gene has CDR1 LGHNA and CDR2 YSLEER. The CDR3 protein is CASSPSHRVATEAFF. In DNA, the CDR3 is TGCGCCAGCAGCCCTAGCCACAGGGTGGCGACTGAAGCTTTCTTT.

The genes are TRBV6-5 and TRBJ1-2, with TRBD1 identical over 7 bases. In germline, CDR1 is MNHEY, CDR2 SVGAGI. The V segment lost 6 bases and the J segment 2 bases; nucleotides outside the gene matches: 6. This CDR3 has 14 amino acids. The DNA of the CDR3 is TGTGCCAGCAGACCCGACAGGGAGAACTATGGCTACACCTTC. This codes for CASRPDRENYGYTF.

The chain links TRBV6-4 to TRBJ2-3; D is unclear. Germline V gene lookup returns CDR1 MRHNA and CDR2 SNTAGT. The CDR3 sequence is 14 residues long. V lost 2 bases, J lost 4 bases, and 10 bases lay in between. CDR3 in amino acids: CASSDPTVADTQYF. The CDR3 region has the DNA TGTGCCAGCAGTGACCCGACTGTCGCAGATACGCAGTATTTT.

The chain carries TRBV10-3 and TRBJ1-1, with D uncertain. V lost 0 bases to trimming and J lost 1 base, with 9 bases between them. Looked up from germline, CDR1 is ENHRY and CDR2 is SYGVKD. This CDR3 is 15 amino acids long. The CDR3, as DNA: TGTGCCATCAGTGAGTCGCACGCCAAGAACACTGAAGCTTTCTTT. Protein sequence: CAISESHAKNTEAFF.

This clone was found a few times. The rearrangement joins TRBV7-3 to TRBJ1-1, with TRBD1 matching over 8 bases. The CDR3 runs to 12 residues. Germline V gives CDR1 SGHTA, CDR2 FQGTGA. Unmatched junction bases numbered 1, after V lost 2 bases and J lost 8 bases. CDR3 coding DNA: TGTGCCAGCAGCTTAGGGACAGGAGAAGCTTTCTTT. Its protein product is CASSLGTGEAFF. Complete variable domain (other parts from reference TRBV7-3 and TRBJ1-1): GAGVSQTPSNKVTEKGKYVELRCDPISGHTALYWYRQSLGQGPEFLIYFQGTGAADDSGLPNDRFFAVRPEGSVSTLKIQRTERGDSAVYLCASSLGTGEAFFGQGTRLTVV.

The chain uses TRBV2 and TRBJ1-1, with D unclear. Germline V gives CDR1 SNHLY, CDR2 FYNNEI. CDR3 size: 12 residues. V lost 5 bases and J 0 bases, leaving 4 bases between the germline ends. The CDR3 spells CASSRVNTEAFF. In DNA, the CDR3 is TGTGCCAGCAGTCGGGTGAACACTGAAGCTTTCTTT.

This sequence joins TRBV10-1 and TRBJ2-7; 10 positions match TRBD2. The CDR3 is 13 amino acids. Germline assignment: CDR1 WNHNN and CDR2 SYGVQD (reference sequence). The V gene end was trimmed by 4 bases and the J gene end by 5 bases; junction bases not matched to a gene: 2. The CDR3 sequence is CASSASGRDEQYF. The CDR3 DNA reads as TGCGCCAGCAGTGCCAGCGGGAGGGACGAGCAGTACTTC.

The V call is TRBV5-4, the J call TRBJ1-2, with D unclear. Trimming cost V 3 bases and J 4 bases, with 19 bases left between them. Germline assignment: CDR1 SGHNT and CDR2 YYREEE (reference sequence). The CDR3 extends over 16 amino acids. The CDR3 DNA sequence: TGTGCCAGCAGCTCTGGGAGGGAGGGAGTCACCTATGGCTACACCTTC. Protein sequence: CASSSGREGVTYGYTF.

This clone was seen only a few times. The rearrangement links TRBV14 to TRBJ2-5; 11 positions match TRBD1. Germline trimming cut 4 bases from V and 5 bases from J; bases unmatched to any gene: 6. Germline CDR1 SGHDN, CDR2 FVKESK. This CDR3 contains 15 residues. CDR3 sequence: CASSRWTGGRETQYF. The CDR3 region has the DNA TGTGCCAGCAGCCGCTGGACAGGGGGCAGGGAGACCCAGTACTTC. The complete variable domain, with remaining parts taken from reference TRBV14 and TRBJ2-5, reads EAGVTQFPSHSVIEKGQTVTLRCDPISGHDNLYWYRRVMGKEIKFLLHFVKESKQDESGMPNNRFLAERTGGTYSTLKVQPAELEDSGVYFCASSRWTGGRETQYFGPGTRLLVL.

The chain joins TRBV19 to TRBJ2-5; D is possibly TRBD1 (5 bases). V lost 3 bases and J 4 bases, leaving 12 bases between the germline ends. The CDR3 is 14 residues long. Germline V lookup: CDR1 LNHDA, CDR2 SQIVND (reference sequence). The chain's CDR3 is CASSIRQSAETQYF. The DNA of the CDR3 is TGTGCCAGTAGTATCAGACAGTCGGCAGAGACCCAGTACTTC.

The chain employs TRBV7-3 and TRBJ1-4; 8 nucleotides match TRBD1. The CDR3 spans 14 residues. Germline trimming cut 5 bases from V and 6 bases from J; bases unmatched to any gene: 5. Germline CDR1 and CDR2: SGHTA and FQGTGA. The CDR3 spells CASSEQGGDEKLFF. CDR3 sequence (DNA): TGTGCCAGCAGCGAACAGGGGGGGGATGAAAAACTGTTTTTT. Looking up the rest from reference TRBV7-3 and TRBJ1-4 gives the full variable domain: GAGVSQTPSNKVTEKGKYVELRCDPISGHTALYWYRQSLGQGPEFLIYFQGTGAADDSGLPNDRFFAVRPEGSVSTLKIQRTERGDSAVYLCASSEQGGDEKLFFGSGTQLSVL.

In regard to this clone: Sequence at one end of the junction differs from germline and may be a read error. This chain links TRBV6-5 with TRBJ2-7, with D possibly TRBD2 on 6 matching bases. The length of the CDR3 is 13 residues. The germline gives CDR1 MNHEY, CDR2 SVGAGI. The CDR3 region is CASSLAPGLPQNF. The CDR3, as DNA: TGTGCCAGCAGTCTAGCCCCGGGACTGCCGCAAAACTTC.

The J gene is TRBJ1-1, the V gene TRBV6-6; possible D gene TRBD1, 6 bases. The CDR3 contains 13 residues. Between the trimmed V and J ends, which lost 6 bases and 0 bases, there was a span of 8 bases. The germline gives CDR1 MNHNY, CDR2 SVGAGI (reference sequence). DNA of the CDR3: TGTGCCAGCAGACAGGGTATGAACACTGAAGCTTTCTTT. Encoded protein: CASRQGMNTEAFF.

The V and J genes are TRBV6-1 and TRBJ2-2, with 7 positions matching TRBD1. Germline V gene sequence: CDR1 MNHNS, CDR2 SASEGT. The length of the CDR3 is 16 residues. V gave up 2 bases and J gave up 5 bases; unmatched junction bases: 8. The CDR3, as DNA: TGTGCCAGCAGTGAACAGGGCAGGGGGATTACCGGGGAGCTGTTTTTT. It specifies CASSEQGRGITGELFF.

This chain connects TRBV10-3 to TRBJ2-1; D remains ambiguous. This CDR3 has 12 amino acids. The germline V gene encodes CDR1 ENHRY and CDR2 SYGVKD. V was clipped by 2 bases and J by 4 bases, with 3 bases between them. The CDR3 here is CAISERYNEQFF. The CDR3 coding sequence is TGTGCCATCAGTGAGAGATACAATGAGCAGTTCTTC.

The chain is built from TRBV5-1 and TRBJ2-5; no reliable D call. TRBJ2-7 matches the DNA end more closely, so the J call is doubtful. This CDR3 contains 14 residues. CDR1 and CDR2 from the germline V gene are SGHRS and YFSETQ. CDR3 bases: TGCGCCAGCAGCTTGTTCACGGACTCCTACGAGCAGTACTTC. Translation gives CASSLFTDSYEQYF.

The chain employs TRBV9 and TRBJ2-7, with 9 bases identical to TRBD1. The CDR3 has 14 residues. CDR1 is SGDLS and CDR2 is YYNGEE in the germline V gene. With V trimmed by 2 bases and J by 0 bases, 0 bases remained unmatched. CDR3 residues: CASSVTGGSYEQYF. The CDR3 coding sequence is TGTGCCAGCAGCGTGACAGGGGGCTCCTACGAGCAGTACTTC. The complete variable domain, with remaining parts taken from reference TRBV9 and TRBJ2-7, reads DSGVTQTPKHLITATGQRVTLRCSPRSGDLSVYWYQQSLDQGLQFLIQYYNGEERAKGNILERFSAQQFPDLHSELNLSSLELGDSALYFCASSVTGGSYEQYFGPGTRLTVT.

The rearrangement links TRBV6-5 to TRBJ1-2; 10 bases are shared with TRBD1. Germline CDR1 is MNHEY and CDR2 is SVGAGI. Trimming took 0 bases from V and 4 from J; bases not matched to a gene: 2. This CDR3 is built from 15 residues. CDR3 residues: CASSYSWTGGYGYTF. In DNA, the CDR3 is TGTGCCAGCAGTTACTCGTGGACAGGGGGCTATGGCTACACCTTC.

Regarding this clone: Germline and junction disagree at one end, which may indicate a read error. This sequence joins TRBV9 and TRBJ2-7; TRBD1 agrees at 9 bases. This CDR3 contains 14 residues. CDR1 is SGDLS and CDR2 is YYNGEE in the germline V gene. The CDR3 DNA reads TGTGCCAGCAGCTCCACAGGGGGCTCCGACGAGCAGTACTTC. Encoded protein: CASSSTGGSDEQYF.